The TCR beta chain under discussion was sequenced for a study of CD8+ T cells in alopecia areata. Study-wide results and limits: Shared TCR sequences were less clear between patients than in mice, possibly partly from HLA diversity. Tofacitinib did not eliminate many expanded lesional clones from scalp or blood.

Of note for this clone: Its antigen is unknown.

With 1 base clipped from V and 4 bases from J, the junction kept 9 bases outside the gene matches. In germline, CDR1 is LNHNV, CDR2 YYDKDF (reference sequence). The CDR3 consists of 17 residues. RNA, once extracted, was reverse transcribed into cDNA for use as the sequencing template. TCRdb keeps only in-frame clones here, not all; method: immunoSEQ multiplex PCR. Among over 70,000 clones listed, around 66% were seen once. Described treatment: oral pan-JAK inhibitor, 5-10 mg twice daily. Peripheral blood samples and lesional scalp punch biopsies were obtained from alopecia areata patients. The source of this sequence is a human donor with alopecia areata. The J gene is TRBJ2-7, the V gene TRBV15; TRBD2 matches 11 bases. Here the sequenced sample was CD8+ T cells sorted from blood, taken at week 24, from a patient treated with tofacitinib. The CDR3 nucleotides are TGTGCCACCAGCAGAGCTAAGACTAGCGGGAATGTTTACGAGCAGTACTTC. Protein product: CATSRAKTSGNVYEQYF. The variable domain in full, with the rest retrieved from reference TRBV15 and TRBJ2-7, is DAMVIQNPRYQVTQFGKPVTLSCSQTLNHNVMYWYQQKSSQAPKLLFHYYDKDFNNEADTPDNFQSRRPNTSFCFLDIRSPGLGDTAMYLCATSRAKTSGNVYEQYFGPGTRLTVT.